Presented here are 5 T cell receptor beta chains from one specimen sequenced in a study of blood T cell repertoires in COVID-19. Clones were sequenced by immunoSEQ multiplex PCR, and TCRdb holds only the in-frame ones, with some missing. Of 51,000 or so clones listed, just under 90% are singletons. Sequenced material: peripheral blood. Source of these receptors: a man aged 80 or over with active or convalescent COVID-19.

CDR3: CASSFSGTGLEKLFF. The CDR3 bases are TGTGCCAGCAGTTTCTCCGGGACAGGCCTTGAAAAACTGTTTTTT. The chain has TRBV27 and TRBJ1-4; 8 nucleotides align to TRBD1. The J segment lost 7 bases and the V segment lost 3 bases, leaving 7 bases of the junction unmatched. Germline CDR1 reads MNHEY; CDR2 reads SMNVEV (reference sequence). This CDR3 spans 15 amino acids.

The chain has TRBV5-1 and TRBJ2-2, with 16 bases identical to TRBD2. The CDR3 is 18 amino acids. After removal of 4 bases from V and 4 bases from J, the junction contained 7 bases not matched to a gene. CDR1 and CDR2 from the germline V gene are SGHRS and YFSETQ. CDR3 in amino acids: CASSNLGLAGGFTGELFF. CDR3 bases: TGCGCCAGCAGCAATTTGGGACTAGCGGGAGGGTTCACCGGGGAGCTGTTTTTT.

This sequence joins TRBV5-4 and TRBJ2-3; TRBD1 might be the D (6 bases). Germline V gene data show CDR1 as SGHNT and CDR2 as YYREEE (reference sequence). The V and J ends lost 4 bases and 1 base respectively, with 13 bases between them. The CDR3 has 15 residues. The CDR3 loop reads CASSLTSGGTDTQYF. The CDR3 nucleotides read TGTGCCAGCAGCCTCACCTCAGGGGGCACAGATACGCAGTATTTT.

V is TRBV5-8 and J is TRBJ1-2; TRBD1 matches 7 bases. V lost 1 base and J lost 3; bases outside the gene matches: 3. Germline CDR1 SGHTS, CDR2 YDEGEE. This CDR3 is built from 14 residues. CDR3 protein: CASSLTGADYGYTF. The CDR3 DNA sequence: TGTGCCAGCAGCTTGACAGGGGCGGACTATGGCTACACCTTC.

The chain uses TRBV5-1 and TRBJ1-1, with D perhaps TRBD1 (6 bases). CDR3 size: 15 residues. Germline V CDR1 and CDR2: SGHRS, YFSETQ. V lost 0 bases and J lost 4, with 13 bases in between. The DNA for the CDR3 is TGCGCCAGCAGCTTGGAGGGGGGGCTGCGCACTGAAGCTTTCTTT. As protein: CASSLEGGLRTEAFF. Variable domain in full (rest from reference TRBV5-1 and TRBJ1-1): KAGVTQTPRYLIKTRGQQVTLSCSPISGHRSVSWYQQTPGQGLQFLFEYFSETQRNKGNFPGRFSGRQFSNSRSEMNVSTLELGDSALYLCASSLEGGLRTEAFFGQGTRLTVV.